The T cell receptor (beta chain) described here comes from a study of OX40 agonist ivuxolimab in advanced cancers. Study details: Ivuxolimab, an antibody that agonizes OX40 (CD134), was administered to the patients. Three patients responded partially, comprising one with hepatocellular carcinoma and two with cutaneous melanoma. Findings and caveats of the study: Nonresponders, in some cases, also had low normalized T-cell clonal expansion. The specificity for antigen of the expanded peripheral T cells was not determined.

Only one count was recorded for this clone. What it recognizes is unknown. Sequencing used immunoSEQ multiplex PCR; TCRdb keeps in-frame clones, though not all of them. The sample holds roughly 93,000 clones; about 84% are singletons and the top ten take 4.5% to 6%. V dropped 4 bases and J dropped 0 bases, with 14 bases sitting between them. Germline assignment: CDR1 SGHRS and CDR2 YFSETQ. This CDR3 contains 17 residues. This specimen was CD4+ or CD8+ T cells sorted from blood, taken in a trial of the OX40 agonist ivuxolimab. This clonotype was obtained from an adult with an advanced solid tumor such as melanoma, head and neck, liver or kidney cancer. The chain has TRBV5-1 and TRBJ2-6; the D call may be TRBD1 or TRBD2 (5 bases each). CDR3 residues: CASSQRGVPSGANVLTF. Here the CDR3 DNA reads TGCGCCAGCAGCCAACGGGGCGTTCCCTCTGGGGCCAACGTCCTGACTTTC.